This TCR beta chain was sequenced for a study of blood T cell repertoires in COVID-19. Sequencing used immunoSEQ multiplex PCR; TCRdb keeps in-frame clones, though not all of them. The data hold around 280,000 clones, with about 89% observed a single time. The ends lost 3 bases at V and 8 bases at J; junction bases unmatched: 7. This CDR3 region has 14 residues. CDR1 and CDR2 (germline): SGHRS, YFSETQ. This chain connects TRBV5-1 to TRBJ1-2; 10 bases are shared with TRBD1. The source is a middle-aged woman who had recovered from COVID-19. Sequenced input: PBMCs or T cells enriched from blood (not recorded which). The CDR3 nucleotides read TGCGCCAGCAGCTACCGGGACAGGGGAGCGGGCTACACCTTC. Translating gives CASSYRDRGAGYTF. Filled out from reference TRBV5-1 and TRBJ1-2, the complete variable domain reads KAGVTQTPRYLIKTRGQQVTLSCSPISGHRSVSWYQQTPGQGLQFLFEYFSETQRNKGNFPGRFSGRQFSNSRSEMNVSTLELGDSALYLCASSYRDRGAGYTFGSGTRLTVV.